The 7 T cell receptor beta chains below come from one sample, sequenced in a study of CD8 T cells in Susac syndrome. With random hexamers, roughly 0.45 to 1 ug RNA was reverse transcribed. TCRdb recomputed calls from the immunoSEQ multiplex PCR reads with MiXCR, one row per CDR3 protein. The sample has roughly 200,000 distinct CDR3 sequences; roughly 94% are singletons. The sample consisted of CD4+ T cells from PBMCs. The receptors stem from a human donor in good health.

This clonotype was observed a single time. The chain is built from TRBV5-1 and TRBJ1-4; 7 nucleotides line up with TRBD1. V was pared by 2 bases and J by 5 bases, with 9 bases of the junction left unmatched. Germline V CDR1 and CDR2: SGHRS, YFSETQ. CDR3 length: 16 residues. CDR3 DNA: TGCGCCAGCAGCTTATCACCGGGACAGTCCAATGAAAAACTGTTTTTT. This encodes CASSLSPGQSNEKLFF. Filled out from reference TRBV5-1 and TRBJ1-4, the complete variable domain reads KAGVTQTPRYLIKTRGQQVTLSCSPISGHRSVSWYQQTPGQGLQFLFEYFSETQRNKGNFPGRFSGRQFSNSRSEMNVSTLELGDSALYLCASSLSPGQSNEKLFFGSGTQLSVL.

V usage is TRBV3-1 and J usage is TRBJ2-2; TRBD2 agrees at 11 bases. CDR1 and CDR2 from the germline V gene are LGHDT and YNNKEL (reference sequence). V shed 4 bases, J shed 3 bases, and the junction held 4 bases outside the gene matches. The CDR3 spans 16 residues. The CDR3 DNA sequence: TGTGCCAGCAGCCCTCCGGGACTAGCGGACACCGGGGAGCTGTTTTTT. Translated, it gives CASSPPGLADTGELFF.

The V gene is TRBV5-6, the J gene TRBJ2-7; D is ambiguous. Germline CDR1 reads SGHDT; CDR2 reads YYEEEE. V was pared by 3 bases and J by 0 bases, with 7 bases between. CDR3 size: 13 residues. The CDR3 protein is CASSSGYSYEQYF. In nucleotides, the CDR3 is TGTGCCAGCAGCTCTGGTTACTCCTACGAGCAGTACTTC.

The chain joins TRBV2 to TRBJ2-5; no reliable D call. There are 12 residues in the CDR3. The V gene lost 6 bases and the J gene lost 2 bases, with 7 bases spanning the gap. Germline CDR1 is SNHLY and CDR2 is FYNNEI. Here the CDR3 reads CASRPFQETQYF. The DNA of the CDR3 is TGTGCCAGCAGGCCGTTTCAAGAGACCCAGTACTTC.

The chain recombines TRBV28 with TRBJ2-7; 7 nucleotides match TRBD2. CDR3 size: 14 residues. The V segment lost 6 bases and the J segment 1 base; nucleotides outside the gene matches: 6. Germline-derived CDR1 and CDR2 are MDHEN and SYDVKM. CDR3 nucleotide sequence: TGTGCCAGCAGAAGGGGAGGGAGATCCTACGAGCAGTACGTC. It codes for CASRRGGRSYEQYV.

The V gene is TRBV12-3 or TRBV12-4, the J gene TRBJ2-1; TRBD2 is a possible D gene (5 bases). Trimming removed 6 bases from V and 12 bases from J, with 12 bases in between. The CDR3 is 11 amino acids. The CDR3 DNA sequence: TGTGCCAGCAGCCTTTTGGGGAGGCAGTTCTTC. Translated, it gives CASSLLGRQFF.

V is TRBV5-1 and J is TRBJ2-7; TRBD1 is a possible D gene (5 bases). Germline assignment: CDR1 SGHRS and CDR2 YFSETQ. The CDR3 has 13 residues. The V end was cut by 0 bases, the J end by 5 bases, with 9 bases between. CDR3 coding DNA: TGCGCCAGCAGCTTGGGACAGAGGAACGAGCAGTACTTC. Its translation is CASSLGQRNEQYF.